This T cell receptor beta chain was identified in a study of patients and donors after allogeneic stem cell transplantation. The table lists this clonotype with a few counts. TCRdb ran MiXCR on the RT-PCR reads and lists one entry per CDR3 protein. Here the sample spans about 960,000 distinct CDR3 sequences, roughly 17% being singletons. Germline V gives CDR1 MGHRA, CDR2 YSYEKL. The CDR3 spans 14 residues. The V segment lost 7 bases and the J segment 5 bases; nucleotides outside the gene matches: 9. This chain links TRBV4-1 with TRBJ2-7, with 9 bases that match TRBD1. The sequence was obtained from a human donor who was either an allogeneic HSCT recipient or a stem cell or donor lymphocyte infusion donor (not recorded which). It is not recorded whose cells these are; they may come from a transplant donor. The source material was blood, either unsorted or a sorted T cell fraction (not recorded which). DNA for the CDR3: TGCGCCAGCACCCCGGGACAGGGTATGGACGAGCAGTACTTC. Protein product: CASTPGQGMDEQYF.